The 23 T cell receptor beta chains given below trace back to one sample, sequenced in a study of regulatory dendritic cells for organ transplantation (dated by TCRdb to about 2017). The antigens these receptors bind are not known. The method behind the library was the immunoSEQ multiplex PCR assay. TCRdb stores this immuneACCESS table with in-frame sequences only. Part of the clones is absent; in the studies checked, under half of the shortfall reflects unresolved V genes, and no reason is known for the rest. The sample profile shows more than 20,000 clones; 65% to 90% of them were found once. The top ten hold roughly 0.26% of the sample. Sorted T cell subsets were CFSE-labeled and co-cultured for approximately 5 days with allogeneic regulatory or mature dendritic cells at a 1:10 DC:T ratio. Sequenced sample: naive CD4+ T cells from blood cultured with dendritic cells. The meaning of the sample's cell subset or site label: CD45RA+ naive T cells. The receptors here all came from a human donor in good health.

The V call is TRBV6-1, the J call TRBJ2-7; D unresolved. The V end was cut by 1 base, the J end by 3 bases, with 10 bases between. CDR3 length: 14 residues. CDR1 and CDR2 (germline): MNHNS, SASEGT. CDR3 nucleotide sequence: TGTGCCAGCAGTGAAGACAGAATACTCTACGAGCAGTACTTC. Translation: CASSEDRILYEQYF.

The chain uses TRBV7-9 and TRBJ1-6; 7 bases agree with TRBD1. CDR1 SEHNR and CDR2 FQNEAQ come from the germline V gene (reference sequence). V lost 6 bases, J lost 9 bases, and 8 bases stayed unmatched. This CDR3 is 14 amino acids long. The CDR3 protein is CASRLPYRGSPLHF. The CDR3 DNA reads TGTGCCAGCAGACTCCCTTACAGGGGTTCACCCCTCCACTTT. Combining the CDR3 with reference TRBV7-9 and TRBJ1-6 gives the whole variable domain DTGVSQNPRHKITKRGQNVTFRCDPISEHNRLYWYRQTLGQGPEFLTYFQNEAQLEKSRLLSDRFSAERPKGSFSTLEIQRTEQGDSAMYLCASRLPYRGSPLHFGNGTRLTVT.

This chain joins TRBV7-2 and TRBJ1-1; D gene uncertain. Germline V gives CDR1 SGHTA, CDR2 FQGNSA. Trimming took off 3 bases at V and 6 bases at J, with 20 bases between the two ends. The CDR3 sequence is 16 residues long. CDR3 DNA sequence: TGTGCCAGCAGCTTGGAATCAAGACGACCATCCGCTGAAGCTTTCTTT. This encodes CASSLESRRPSAEAFF.

The rearrangement uses TRBV7-9 and TRBJ1-1, with D unclear. Trimming pared 3 bases from V and 1 base from J, leaving 6 bases between. The CDR3 is 13 residues long. Looked up from germline, CDR1 is SEHNR and CDR2 is FQNEAQ (reference sequence). CDR3 in amino acids: CASSFGGNTEAFF. The CDR3 DNA reads TGTGCCAGCAGCTTCGGTGGGAACACTGAAGCTTTCTTT.

The count of this clone is one. The chain employs TRBV7-9 and TRBJ1-1; D not resolved. The V gene lost 5 bases and the J gene lost 5 bases, with 12 bases spanning the gap. Germline V gene lookup returns CDR1 SEHNR and CDR2 FQNEAQ (reference sequence). This CDR3 is 13 amino acids long. Written as DNA, the CDR3 is TGTGCCAGCAGCCAAGAGTTCGGAACTGAAGCTTTCTTT. This encodes CASSQEFGTEAFF.

The chain uses TRBV18 and TRBJ1-1; no definite D call. This CDR3 is 15 amino acids long. V dropped 0 bases and J dropped 10 bases, with 18 bases sitting between them. Germline V CDR1 and CDR2: KGHSH, LQKENI. CDR3 amino acids: CASSPPNPSPTGAFF. CDR3 nucleotide sequence: TGTGCCAGCTCACCACCTAATCCGAGTCCCACGGGAGCTTTCTTT.

This chain links TRBV2 with TRBJ1-1, with D perhaps matching TRBD1 (6 bases). CDR1 SNHLY and CDR2 FYNNEI come from the germline V gene. Trimming took 6 bases from V and 10 from J, leaving 18 bases between them. The CDR3 is 13 residues long. The CDR3 loop reads CASSLGGRGSAFF. DNA of the CDR3: TGTGCCAGCAGCCTAGGGGGGCGGGGTTCAGCTTTCTTT.

This clone occurred once. The chain couples TRBV10-3 to TRBJ2-1; either TRBD1 or TRBD2 may fit D (5 bases each). The CDR3 is 15 residues long. Trimming took 3 bases from V and 7 from J, leaving 16 bases between them. CDR1 and CDR2 from the germline V gene are ENHRY and SYGVKD. As DNA, the CDR3 is TGTGCCATCAGTGACGGTACCGGGACCATGAATGAGCAGTTCTTC. As protein: CAISDGTGTMNEQFF.

Regarding this clone: The junction departs from germline at one end; a sequencing error may be responsible. CDR3 protein: CASSLGGGTGELFF. The CDR3 DNA sequence: TGTGCTAGCAGCTTAGGAGGCGGCACCGGGGAGCTGTTTTTT. V is TRBV7-7 and J is TRBJ2-2; possibly TRBD2 for D (5 bases). The CDR3 spans 14 residues. Germline V CDR1 and CDR2: SSHAT, FNYEAQ (reference sequence).

The table lists this clone with a few counts. CDR3 sequence: CASSLDRDQPQHF. CDR3 bases: TGTGCCAGCAGCCTGGACAGGGATCAGCCCCAGCATTTT. The chain combines TRBV7-2 with TRBJ1-5; 8 bases line up with TRBD1. Looked up from germline, CDR1 is SGHTA and CDR2 is FQGNSA. V lost 5 bases, J lost 5 bases, and 2 bases stayed unmatched. This CDR3 spans 13 amino acids.

The V and J genes are TRBV7-3 and TRBJ2-2; D may match TRBD1 or TRBD2 (5 bases each). V was shortened by 6 bases and J by 4 bases, with 12 bases between the two germline ends. CDR1 is SGHTA and CDR2 is FQGTGA in the germline V gene. This CDR3 is 14 amino acids long. CDR3 sequence: CASRRAGGTGELFF. The CDR3 DNA is TGTGCCAGCAGGCGAGCTGGGGGCACCGGGGAGCTGTTTTTT.

The chain combines TRBV11-1 with TRBJ1-1; TRBD1 might be the D (5 bases). The germline V and J ends were trimmed by 5 bases and 10 bases, with 17 bases remaining between them. The CDR3 contains 13 residues. The germline CDR1 and CDR2 sequences are SGHAT and FQDESV (reference sequence). The CDR3 DNA reads TGTGCCAGCAGCCACTTACGTGGGGGGGGAGCTTTCTTT. Amino acids: CASSHLRGGGAFF.

The chain joins TRBV27 to TRBJ1-4; D unresolved. The CDR3 extends over 16 amino acids. The ends were cut back, 3 bases at V and 8 bases at J, with 19 bases in the middle. The V gene's germline CDR1 is MNHEY and CDR2 SMNVEV (reference sequence). This chain's CDR3 is CASSFSRLRVREKLFF. DNA of the CDR3: TGTGCCAGCAGTTTCAGTAGGTTGAGAGTGAGGGAAAAACTGTTTTTT.

This chain links TRBV19 with TRBJ2-2, with D possibly TRBD1 on 6 matching bases. The germline V gene has CDR1 LNHDA and CDR2 SQIVND (reference sequence). The CDR3 sequence is 15 residues long. V was trimmed by 9 bases and J by 5 bases, leaving 19 bases between them. The CDR3 DNA reads TGTGCCAGCAGCAGGGGATTGAGTTGGACCGGGGAGCTGTTTTTT. Residues: CASSRGLSWTGELFF.

This clone was seen only once. V is TRBV7-2 and J is TRBJ2-2, with 7 positions matching TRBD2. Germline-derived CDR1 and CDR2 are SGHTA and FQGNSA. This CDR3 is built from 16 residues. Unmatched junction bases numbered 7, after V lost 6 bases and J lost 0 bases. The CDR3 reads CASRKSSGSNTGELFF. The CDR3 DNA is TGTGCCAGCAGGAAATCTAGCGGTTCGAACACCGGGGAGCTGTTTTTT.

The chain recombines TRBV7-2 with TRBJ2-7; unclear D gene. V dropped 4 bases and J dropped 5 bases, with 12 bases sitting between them. The CDR3 sequence is 13 residues long. Per the germline V gene, CDR1 is SGHTA and CDR2 is FQGNSA. The CDR3 region is CASSSPDGDEQYF. DNA of the CDR3: TGTGCCAGCAGCTCCCCTGACGGTGACGAGCAGTACTTC.

The V and J genes are TRBV11-3 and TRBJ2-2; no clear D gene. The CDR3 spans 14 residues. The germline V gene has CDR1 SGHNT and CDR2 YENEEA. The V and J ends lost 0 bases and 1 base respectively, with 3 bases between them. The CDR3 DNA reads TGTGCCAGCAGCTTAGAGTGGAACACCGGGGAGCTGTTTTTT. This encodes CASSLEWNTGELFF.

The gene calls are TRBV5-4 and TRBJ2-3; 11 nucleotides match TRBD1. The CDR3 extends over 15 amino acids. Germline CDR1 is SGHNT and CDR2 is YYREEE (reference sequence). Trimming took 0 bases from V and 4 from J; bases not matched to a gene: 1. The CDR3 reads CASSLGGQGADTQYF. The CDR3 nucleotides are TGTGCCAGCAGCTTGGGGGGACAGGGGGCAGATACGCAGTATTTT.

This clone was found once. The CDR3 loop reads CASSPGRTGNEKLFF. The CDR3 DNA is TGCGCCAGCAGCCCAGGGAGGACCGGTAATGAAAAACTGTTTTTT. The chain joins TRBV4-1 to TRBJ1-4; maybe TRBD1 (5 bases). The length of the CDR3 is 15 residues. Germline V CDR1 and CDR2: MGHRA, YSYEKL. Trimming shortened V by 4 bases and J by 4 bases, and 13 bases separated the two germline ends.

The rearrangement links TRBV15 to TRBJ2-3; maybe TRBD2 (7 bases). Per the germline V gene, CDR1 is LNHNV and CDR2 is YYDKDF (reference sequence). V was trimmed by 2 bases and J by 8 bases, leaving 20 bases between them. This CDR3 has 16 amino acids. Written as DNA, the CDR3 is TGTGCCACCAGCAGATGGGGGGGCCGAGATCCTGTTACGCAGTATTTT. Encoded protein: CATSRWGGRDPVTQYF.

This rearrangement joins TRBV10-3 to TRBJ1-1; D is unresolved. The germline CDR1 and CDR2 sequences are ENHRY and SYGVKD. CDR3 length: 13 amino acids. V lost 7 bases and J 12 bases, leaving 21 bases between the germline ends. CDR3 loop: CAITGEARTEPFF. CDR3 coding DNA: TGTGCCATCACCGGGGAGGCCCGGACGGAACCTTTCTTT.

This clone was found once. The V gene is TRBV19, the J gene TRBJ2-1, with 8 bases that match TRBD2. Trimming at V came to 4 bases and at J to 1 base, leaving 9 bases not matched to a gene. Germline V gives CDR1 LNHDA, CDR2 SQIVND (reference sequence). CDR3 length: 17 amino acids. The CDR3 protein is CASSKYGLAASYNEQFF. The DNA for the CDR3 is TGTGCCAGTAGTAAATATGGACTAGCAGCTTCCTACAATGAGCAGTTCTTC.

V and J are TRBV9 and TRBJ2-2, with TRBD2 identical over 9 bases. This CDR3 contains 18 residues. Losses at the gene ends were 1 base for V and 0 bases for J; bases not matched to a gene: 7. Germline CDR1 is SGDLS and CDR2 is YYNGEE. DNA of the CDR3: TGTGCCAGCAGCGTAAATCGACTAGCGGAGGCGAACACCGGGGAGCTGTTTTTT. Protein product: CASSVNRLAEANTGELFF.